A single sample is the source of the 17 T cell receptor beta chains below, sequenced in a study of shared clonotypes between healthy human individuals. The table came from immunoSEQ multiplex PCR; TCRdb's copy has only in-frame clones and leaves some out. The table has some 2.4 million clones, roughly 93% seen once. The specimen sequenced was naive CD4+ T cells from PBMCs. The subset was: CD45RA+ positively selected. Every receptor here comes from a man between 18 and 29 years old in good health. Some clones in this sample may be carry-over from other donors' samples.

This sequence joins TRBV18 and TRBJ2-1, with TRBD2 matching 13 bases. The V and J ends lost 4 bases and 9 bases, in that order; junction bases with no gene match: 6. Per the germline V gene, CDR1 is KGHSH and CDR2 is LQKENI. The CDR3 is made up of 15 amino acids. The CDR3 DNA sequence: TGTGCCAGCTCACTTGGACTAGCGGGAGTCAGTGAGCAGTTCTTC. Protein product: CASSLGLAGVSEQFF.

V usage is TRBV9 and J usage is TRBJ2-7; the match to TRBD1 covers 8 bases. The CDR3 is 14 residues long. Germline loops: CDR1 SGDLS, CDR2 YYNGEE. Trimming removed 4 bases from V and 7 bases from J; junction bases left unmatched: 10. CDR3 sequence (DNA): TGTGCCAGCAGCCCCCGGACAGGGACTGGAGAGCAGTACTTC. Translation gives CASSPRTGTGEQYF.

This chain links TRBV5-6 with TRBJ2-3; maybe TRBD1 (5 bases). Between the trimmed V and J ends, which lost 2 bases and 3 bases, there was a span of 19 bases. The germline CDR1 and CDR2 sequences are SGHDT and YYEEEE. The CDR3 is 17 amino acids. The CDR3 sequence is CASSLKPVYKGTDTQYF. The CDR3 region has the DNA TGTGCCAGCAGCTTAAAGCCCGTTTATAAGGGGACAGATACGCAGTATTTT.

The chain joins TRBV18 to TRBJ2-1; 10 bases are a match to TRBD2. The CDR3 sequence is 16 residues long. Germline V lookup: CDR1 KGHSH, CDR2 LQKENI. The V segment lost 5 bases and the J segment 3 bases; nucleotides outside the gene matches: 7. The CDR3 DNA follows: TGTGCCAGCTCATCGCCTAGCGGGAGATTCTACAATGAGCAGTTCTTC. Its protein product is CASSSPSGRFYNEQFF.

The chain has TRBV27 and TRBJ1-4; a possible D gene is TRBD1 (5 bases). The CDR3 loop spans 14 amino acids. Trimming took 6 bases from V and 3 from J, leaving 11 bases between them. Germline CDR1 reads MNHEY; CDR2 reads SMNVEV (reference sequence). In DNA form, the CDR3 reads TGTGCCAGCAGGGGGCAGATCCCTAATGAAAAACTGTTTTTT. Protein sequence: CASRGQIPNEKLFF.

This clone appeared once. The chain employs TRBV29-1 and TRBJ2-2; no firm D call. The CDR3 has 12 residues. CDR1 and CDR2 (germline): SQVTM, ANQGSEA. V dropped 1 base and J dropped 5 bases, with 5 bases sitting between them. The chain's CDR3 is CSVEVQTGELFF. In DNA form, the CDR3 reads TGCAGCGTTGAAGTCCAAACCGGGGAGCTGTTTTTT.

The chain recombines TRBV11-1 with TRBJ1-1; D possibly corresponds to TRBD1 (6 bases). Deletions cut 6 bases from V and 2 bases from J, with 16 bases between. The germline V gene encodes CDR1 SGHAT and CDR2 FQDESV (reference sequence). The CDR3 runs 15 residues. The CDR3 reads CASRDPRGENTEAFF. CDR3 nucleotide sequence: TGTGCCAGCAGAGATCCTAGGGGGGAAAACACTGAAGCTTTCTTT.

The chain carries TRBV18 and TRBJ2-7; D remains unclear. V shed 3 bases and J shed 6 bases, with 9 bases lying between them. The CDR3 totals 12 residues. Germline V gene lookup returns CDR1 KGHSH and CDR2 LQKENI. Written as DNA, the CDR3 is TGTGCCAGCTCACCCGTACCCGGCGAGCAGTACTTC. Its protein product is CASSPVPGEQYF.

This chain links TRBV5-1 with TRBJ1-4; D not certain. CDR1 and CDR2 (germline): SGHRS, YFSETQ. The germline V and J ends were trimmed by 0 bases and 0 bases, with 9 bases remaining between them. The CDR3 is made up of 16 amino acids. The CDR3 nucleotides are TGCGCCAGCAGCTTGGCCCCGGAGACAACTAATGAAAAACTGTTTTTT. It codes for CASSLAPETTNEKLFF.

V is TRBV11-2 and J is TRBJ2-5; no clear D gene. The V and J ends lost 6 bases and 5 bases respectively, with 10 bases between them. CDR1 and CDR2 from the germline V gene are SGHAT and FQNNGV. This CDR3 is 12 amino acids long. CDR3: CASSSGSETQYF. The DNA for the CDR3 is TGTGCCAGCAGTTCCGGATCGGAGACCCAGTACTTC.

The rearrangement uses TRBV5-1 and TRBJ1-5, with 7 bases aligning to TRBD1. Unmatched junction bases numbered 8, after V lost 3 bases and J lost 5 bases. Germline values: CDR1 SGHRS, CDR2 YFSETQ. The CDR3 extends over 15 amino acids. CDR3 sequence: CASSSEGTEDQPQHF. The CDR3, as DNA: TGCGCCAGCAGCTCGGAAGGGACAGAAGATCAGCCCCAGCATTTT.

This clone was detected once. The CDR3 reads CASSSLSGDTEAFF. The CDR3 DNA reads as TGTGCCAGCAGCTCACTATCAGGGGACACTGAAGCTTTCTTT. The V call is TRBV7-3, the J call TRBJ1-1; perhaps TRBD1 as D (6 bases). The CDR3 sequence is 14 residues long. V was shortened by 4 bases and J by 3 bases, with 12 bases between the two germline ends. Germline V gives CDR1 SGHTA, CDR2 FQGTGA. The variable domain in full, with the rest retrieved from reference TRBV7-3 and TRBJ1-1, is GAGVSQTPSNKVTEKGKYVELRCDPISGHTALYWYRQSLGQGPEFLIYFQGTGAADDSGLPNDRFFAVRPEGSVSTLKIQRTERGDSAVYLCASSSLSGDTEAFFGQGTRLTVV.

The chain is built from TRBV7-2 and TRBJ2-3, with 10 bases aligning to TRBD2. Germline CDR1 reads SGHTA; CDR2 reads FQGNSA. With 4 bases clipped from V and 6 bases from J, the junction kept 7 bases outside the gene matches. The CDR3 length is 15 residues. The CDR3 spells CASSSLAGVWDTQYF. The CDR3, as DNA: TGTGCCAGCAGCTCGCTAGCGGGAGTCTGGGATACGCAGTATTTT.

V gene TRBV5-5 combines with J gene TRBJ2-1; possible D gene TRBD2, 5 bases. There are 15 residues in the CDR3. Germline V gene data show CDR1 as SGHKS and CDR2 as YYEKEE (reference sequence). Trimming removed 1 base at V and 6 bases at J, with 14 bases between. For the CDR3, the DNA is TGTGCCAGCAGCTTGCTAGCACTCAATACCAATGAGCAGTTCTTC. Residues: CASSLLALNTNEQFF.

V and J are TRBV9 and TRBJ2-7; TRBD1 matches at 9 bases. The V gene's germline CDR1 is SGDLS and CDR2 YYNGEE. This CDR3 region has 16 residues. After removal of 3 bases from V and 7 bases from J, the junction contained 14 bases not matched to a gene. CDR3 nucleotides: TGTGCCAGCAGCGCCGGCGGACAGGGGAGGAATTTTGAGCAGTACTTC. Translated, it gives CASSAGGQGRNFEQYF.

This chain connects TRBV7-2 to TRBJ2-7, with 7 bases that match TRBD1. The germline gives CDR1 SGHTA, CDR2 FQGNSA. The J segment lost 2 bases and the V segment lost 6 bases, leaving 10 bases of the junction unmatched. The CDR3 contains 15 residues. In DNA, the CDR3 is TGTGCCAGCAGGGTGAGACAGGGTAGAGCCTACGAGCAGTACTTC. It specifies CASRVRQGRAYEQYF.

This chain uses TRBV6-1 with TRBJ2-3; 13 bases are a match to TRBD2. V lost 2 bases to trimming and J lost 1 base; unmatched junction nucleotides: 9. This CDR3 has 19 residues. The germline CDR1 and CDR2 sequences are MNHNS and SASEGT. The CDR3 protein is CASSERTSGSSTRTDTQYF. The CDR3 coding sequence is TGTGCCAGCAGTGAACGGACTAGCGGGAGTTCGACGCGCACAGATACGCAGTATTTT.